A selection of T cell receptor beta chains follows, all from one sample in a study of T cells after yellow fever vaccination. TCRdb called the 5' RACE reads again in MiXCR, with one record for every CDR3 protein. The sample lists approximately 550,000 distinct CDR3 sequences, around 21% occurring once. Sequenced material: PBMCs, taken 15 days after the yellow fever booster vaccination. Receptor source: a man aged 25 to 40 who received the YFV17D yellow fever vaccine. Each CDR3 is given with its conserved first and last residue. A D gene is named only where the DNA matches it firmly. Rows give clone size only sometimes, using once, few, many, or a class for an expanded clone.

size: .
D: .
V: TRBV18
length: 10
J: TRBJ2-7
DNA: TGTGCCAGCACTCCCTACGAGCAGTACTTC
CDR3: CASTPYEQYF

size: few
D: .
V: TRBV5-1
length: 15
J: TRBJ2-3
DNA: TGCGCCAGCAGCCAGACCTTCAGGGCAAGAGATACGCAGTATTTT
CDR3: CASSQTFRARDTQYF

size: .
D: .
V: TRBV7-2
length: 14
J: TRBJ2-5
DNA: TGTGCCAGCAGCTTACCTAGCGTCCAAGAGACCCAGTACTTC
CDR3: CASSLPSVQETQYF

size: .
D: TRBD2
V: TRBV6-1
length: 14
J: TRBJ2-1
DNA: TGTGCCGCCGGCGGGGCGGGAGGGAACGATGAGCAGTTCTTC
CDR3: CAAGGAGGNDEQFF

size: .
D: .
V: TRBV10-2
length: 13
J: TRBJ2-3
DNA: TGCGCCACCAGCATAAAAGACCTGGATACGCTGTATTTT
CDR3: CATSIKDLDTLYF

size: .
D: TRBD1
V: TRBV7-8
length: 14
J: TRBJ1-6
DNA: TGTGCCAGCAGCGGGACAGCTGGGGATTCACCCCTCCACTTT
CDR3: CASSGTAGDSPLHF

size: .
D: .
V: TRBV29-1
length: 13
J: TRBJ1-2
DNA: TGCAGCGTTGAAGATCTGGCCGGCTATGGCTACACCTTC
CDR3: CSVEDLAGYGYTF

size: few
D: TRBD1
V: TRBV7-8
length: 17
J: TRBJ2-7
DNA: TGTGCCAGCAGCTTAGGAGGACAGGTCGGGCCTTCCTACGAGCAGTACTTC
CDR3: CASSLGGQVGPSYEQYF

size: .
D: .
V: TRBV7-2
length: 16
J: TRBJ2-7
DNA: TGTGCCAGCAGCCCCGAGGGGCTAGCCTCTCTCCCTGAGCAGTACTTC
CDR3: CASSPEGLASLPEQYF

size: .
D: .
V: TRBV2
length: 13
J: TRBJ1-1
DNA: TGTGCCAGCAAAATCGACACGAACACTGAAGCTTTCTTT
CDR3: CASKIDTNTEAFF

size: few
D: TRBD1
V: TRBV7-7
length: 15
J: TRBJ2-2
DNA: TGTGCCAGCAGCCCGACAGGGAGTGGACACGGGGAGCTGTTTTTT
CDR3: CASSPTGSGHGELFF

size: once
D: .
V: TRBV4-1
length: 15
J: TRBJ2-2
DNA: TGCGCCAGCAGCCAAGGACCGTTAAACACCGGGGAGCTGTTTTTT
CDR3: CASSQGPLNTGELFF

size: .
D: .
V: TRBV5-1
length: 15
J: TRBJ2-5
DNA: TGCGCCAGCAGCTTGTTCGGCAGATTTCAAGAGACCCAGTACTTC
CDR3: CASSLFGRFQETQYF

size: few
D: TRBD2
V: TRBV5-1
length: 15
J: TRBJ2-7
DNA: TGCGCCAGCAGCTTGGCGGTAGCGGGATCCTACGAGCAGTACTTC
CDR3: CASSLAVAGSYEQYF